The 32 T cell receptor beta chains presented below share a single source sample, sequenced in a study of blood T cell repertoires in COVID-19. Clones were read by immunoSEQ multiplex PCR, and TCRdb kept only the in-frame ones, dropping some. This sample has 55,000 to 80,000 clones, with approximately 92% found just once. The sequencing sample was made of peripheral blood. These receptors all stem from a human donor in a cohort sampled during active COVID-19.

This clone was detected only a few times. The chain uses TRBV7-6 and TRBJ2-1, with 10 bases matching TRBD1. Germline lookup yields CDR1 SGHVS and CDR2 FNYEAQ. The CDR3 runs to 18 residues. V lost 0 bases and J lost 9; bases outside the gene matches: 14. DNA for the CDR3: TGTGCCAGCAGCTTAGCGGGAGGGGGACAGGGGTTCGTGGGTGAGCAGTTCTTC. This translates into CASSLAGGGQGFVGEQFF.

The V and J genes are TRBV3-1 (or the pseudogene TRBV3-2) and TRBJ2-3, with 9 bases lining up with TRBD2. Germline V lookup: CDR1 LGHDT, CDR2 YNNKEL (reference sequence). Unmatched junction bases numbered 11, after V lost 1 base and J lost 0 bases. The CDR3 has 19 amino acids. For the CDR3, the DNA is TGTGCCAGCAGCCAAGCCGGCGGGGGGGGTCTGGGTAGCACAGATACGCAGTATTTT. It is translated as CASSQAGGGGLGSTDTQYF.

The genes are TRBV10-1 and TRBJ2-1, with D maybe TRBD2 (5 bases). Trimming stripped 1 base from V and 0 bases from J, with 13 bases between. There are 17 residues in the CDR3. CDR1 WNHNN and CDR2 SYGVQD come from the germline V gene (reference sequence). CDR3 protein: CASSECLLGSSYNEQFF. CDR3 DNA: TGCGCCAGCAGTGAGTGTCTTTTGGGGAGCTCCTACAATGAGCAGTTCTTC.

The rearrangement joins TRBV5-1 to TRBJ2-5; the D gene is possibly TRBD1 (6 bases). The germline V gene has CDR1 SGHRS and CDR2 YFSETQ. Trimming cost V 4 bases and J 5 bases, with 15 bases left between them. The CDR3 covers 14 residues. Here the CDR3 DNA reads TGCGCCAGCAGCACCGAGGGGGTCGGTGAGACCCAGTACTTC. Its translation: CASSTEGVGETQYF.

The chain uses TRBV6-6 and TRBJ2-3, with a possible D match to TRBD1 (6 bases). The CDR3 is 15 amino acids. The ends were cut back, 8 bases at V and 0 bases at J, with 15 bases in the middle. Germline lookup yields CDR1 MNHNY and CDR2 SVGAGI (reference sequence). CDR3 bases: TGTGCCAGCCTCCGAACCGGACAGAGCACAGATACGCAGTATTTT. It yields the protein CASLRTGQSTDTQYF.

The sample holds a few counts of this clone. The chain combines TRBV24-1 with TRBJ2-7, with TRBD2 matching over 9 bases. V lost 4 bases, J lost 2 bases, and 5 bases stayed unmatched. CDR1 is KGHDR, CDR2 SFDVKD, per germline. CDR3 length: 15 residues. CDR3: CATSDGASGAYEQYF. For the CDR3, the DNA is TGTGCCACCAGTGACGGGGCTAGCGGGGCCTACGAGCAGTACTTC.

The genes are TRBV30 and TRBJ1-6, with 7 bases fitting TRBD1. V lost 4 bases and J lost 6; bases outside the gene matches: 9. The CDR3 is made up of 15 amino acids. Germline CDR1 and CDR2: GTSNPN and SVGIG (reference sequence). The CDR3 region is CAWTPLTGSNSPLHF. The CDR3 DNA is TGTGCCTGGACTCCCCTGACAGGGAGTAATTCACCCCTCCACTTT. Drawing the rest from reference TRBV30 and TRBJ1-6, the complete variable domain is SQTIHQWPATLVQPVGSPLSLECTVEGTSNPNLYWYRQAAGRGLQLLFYSVGIGQISSEVPQNLSASRPQDRQFILSSKKLLLSDSGFYLCAWTPLTGSNSPLHFGNGTRLTVT.

DNA for the CDR3: TGTGCCAGCAGTTTAAAGATTGGGGGGACGACTAACTATGGCTACACCTTC. It specifies CASSLKIGGTTNYGYTF. The genes are TRBV27 and TRBJ1-2; D may be TRBD1 (5 bases). The CDR3 runs 17 residues. Trimming pared 2 bases from V and 0 bases from J, leaving 16 bases between. Germline V gives CDR1 MNHEY, CDR2 SMNVEV (reference sequence).

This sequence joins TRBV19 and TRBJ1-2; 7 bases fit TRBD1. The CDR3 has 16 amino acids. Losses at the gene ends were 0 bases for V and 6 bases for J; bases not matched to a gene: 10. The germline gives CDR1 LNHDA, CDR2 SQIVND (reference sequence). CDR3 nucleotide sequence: TGTGCCAGTAGTATAGATTACCGACAGGGTGTTCATGGCTACACCTTC. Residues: CASSIDYRQGVHGYTF. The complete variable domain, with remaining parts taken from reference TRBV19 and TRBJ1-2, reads DGGITQSPKYLFRKEGQNVTLSCEQNLNHDAMYWYRQDPGQGLRLIYYSQIVNDFQKGDIAEGYSVSREKKESFPLTVTSAQKNPTAFYLCASSIDYRQGVHGYTFGSGTRLTVV.

The CDR3 DNA reads as TGTGCCAGCAGCCTGGGGGACAGCGGAAACACCATATATTTT. Translation gives CASSLGDSGNTIYF. This chain connects TRBV5-6 to TRBJ1-3, with 7 bases aligning to TRBD1. After removal of 4 bases from V and 4 bases from J, the junction contained 5 bases not matched to a gene. The CDR3 consists of 14 residues. Germline-derived CDR1 and CDR2 are SGHDT and YYEEEE.

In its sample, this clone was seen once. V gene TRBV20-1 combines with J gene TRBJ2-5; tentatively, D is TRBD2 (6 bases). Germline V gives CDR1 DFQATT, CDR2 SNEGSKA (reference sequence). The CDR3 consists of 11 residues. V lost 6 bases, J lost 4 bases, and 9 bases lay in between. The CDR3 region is CSAGGRETQYF. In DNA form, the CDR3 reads TGCAGTGCAGGAGGGCGAGAGACCCAGTACTTC.

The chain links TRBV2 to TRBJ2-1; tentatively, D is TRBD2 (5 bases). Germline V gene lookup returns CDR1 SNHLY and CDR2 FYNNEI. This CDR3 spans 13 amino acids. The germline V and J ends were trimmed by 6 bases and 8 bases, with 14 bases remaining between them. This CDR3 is CASSRTPLDEQFF. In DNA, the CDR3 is TGTGCCAGCAGCCGGACTCCTTTGGATGAGCAGTTCTTC. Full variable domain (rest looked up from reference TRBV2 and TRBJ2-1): EPEVTQTPSHQVTQMGQEVILRCVPISNHLYFYWYRQILGQKVEFLVSFYNNEISEKSEIFDDQFSVERPDGSNFTLKIRSTKLEDSAMYFCASSRTPLDEQFFGPGTRLTVL.

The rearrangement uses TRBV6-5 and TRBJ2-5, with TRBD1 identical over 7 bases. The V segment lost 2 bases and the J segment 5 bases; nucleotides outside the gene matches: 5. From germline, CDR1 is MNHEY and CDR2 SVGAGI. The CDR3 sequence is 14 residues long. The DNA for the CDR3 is TGTGCCAGCAGTTACGAAGACAGGGATGAGACCCAGTACTTC. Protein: CASSYEDRDETQYF.

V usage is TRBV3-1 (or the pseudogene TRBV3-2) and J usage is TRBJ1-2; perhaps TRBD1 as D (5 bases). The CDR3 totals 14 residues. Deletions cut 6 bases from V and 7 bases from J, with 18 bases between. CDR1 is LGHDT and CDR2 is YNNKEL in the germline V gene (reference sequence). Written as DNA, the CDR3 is TGTGCCAGCAGACCATCCGGAGGGGACGGTGGCTACACCTTC. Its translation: CASRPSGGDGGYTF.

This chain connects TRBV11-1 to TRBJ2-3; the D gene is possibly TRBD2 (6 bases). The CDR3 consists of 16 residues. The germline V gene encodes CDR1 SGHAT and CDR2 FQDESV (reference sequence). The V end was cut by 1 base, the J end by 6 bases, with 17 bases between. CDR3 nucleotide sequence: TGTGCCAGCAGCTTAGAGTCTGGAGGGATCATTGATACGCAGTATTTT. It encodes CASSLESGGIIDTQYF.

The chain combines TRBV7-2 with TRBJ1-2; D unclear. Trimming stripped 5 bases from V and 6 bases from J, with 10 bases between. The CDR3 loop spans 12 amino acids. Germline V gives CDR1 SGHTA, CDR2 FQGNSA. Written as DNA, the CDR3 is TGTGCCAGCAGCCCCCGACATGATGGCTACACCTTC. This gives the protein CASSPRHDGYTF. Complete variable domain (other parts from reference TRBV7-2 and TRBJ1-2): GAGVSQSPSNKVTEKGKDVELRCDPISGHTALYWYRQSLGQGLEFLIYFQGNSAPDKSGLPSDRFSAERTGGSVSTLTIQRTQQEDSAVYLCASSPRHDGYTFGSGTRLTVV.

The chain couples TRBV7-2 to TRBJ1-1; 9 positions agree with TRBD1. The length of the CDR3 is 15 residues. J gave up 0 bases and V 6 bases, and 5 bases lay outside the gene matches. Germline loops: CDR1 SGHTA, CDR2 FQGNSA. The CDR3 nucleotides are TGTGCCAGCAGACCTGACAGGGGGTTGAACACTGAAGCTTTCTTT. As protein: CASRPDRGLNTEAFF.

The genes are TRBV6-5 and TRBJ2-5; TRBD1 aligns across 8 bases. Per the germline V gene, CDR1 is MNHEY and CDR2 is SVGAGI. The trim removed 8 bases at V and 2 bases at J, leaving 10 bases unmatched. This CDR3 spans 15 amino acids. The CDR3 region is CASGAGQVKQETQYF. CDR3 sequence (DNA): TGTGCCAGCGGGGCGGGACAGGTGAAACAAGAGACCCAGTACTTC.

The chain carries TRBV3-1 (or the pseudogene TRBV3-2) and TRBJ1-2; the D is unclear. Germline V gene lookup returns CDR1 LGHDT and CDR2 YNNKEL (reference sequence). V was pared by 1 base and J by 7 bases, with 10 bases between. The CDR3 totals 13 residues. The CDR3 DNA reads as TGTGCCAGCAGCCAAGGTGGCGGTCGTGGCTACACCTTC. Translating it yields CASSQGGGRGYTF.

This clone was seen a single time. CDR3: CASSPPDRVRDGYTF. As DNA, the CDR3 is TGTGCCAGCTCACCACCTGACAGGGTTAGAGATGGCTACACCTTC. V is TRBV18 and J is TRBJ1-2, with 7 bases matching TRBD1. CDR3 length: 15 amino acids. CDR1 is KGHSH, CDR2 LQKENI, per germline. Trimming took 0 bases from V and 6 from J; bases not matched to a gene: 7. The entire variable domain, with the rest obtained from reference TRBV18 and TRBJ1-2, is as follows: NAGVMQNPRHLVRRRGQEARLRCSPMKGHSHVYWYRQLPEEGLKFMVYLQKENIIDESGMPKERFSAEFPKEGPSILRIQQVVRGDSAAYFCASSPPDRVRDGYTFGSGTRLTVV.

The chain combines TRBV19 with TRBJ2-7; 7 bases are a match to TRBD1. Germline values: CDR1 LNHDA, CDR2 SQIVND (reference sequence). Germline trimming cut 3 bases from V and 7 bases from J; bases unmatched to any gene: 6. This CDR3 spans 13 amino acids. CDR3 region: CASSILDRQEQYF. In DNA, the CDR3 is TGTGCCAGTAGTATTCTGGACAGGCAAGAGCAGTACTTC.

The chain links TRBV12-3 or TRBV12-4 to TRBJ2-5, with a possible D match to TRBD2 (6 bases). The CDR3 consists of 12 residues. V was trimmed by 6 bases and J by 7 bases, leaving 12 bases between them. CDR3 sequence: CASSPAGGTQYF. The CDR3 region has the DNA TGTGCCAGCAGCCCCGCCGGGGGGACCCAGTACTTC.

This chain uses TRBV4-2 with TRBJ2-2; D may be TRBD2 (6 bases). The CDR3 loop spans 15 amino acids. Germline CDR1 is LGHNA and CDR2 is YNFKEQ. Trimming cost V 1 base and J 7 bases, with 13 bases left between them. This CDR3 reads CASSQGQLAGGELFF. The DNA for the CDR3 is TGTGCCAGCAGCCAAGGGCAACTAGCCGGCGGGGAGCTGTTTTTT.

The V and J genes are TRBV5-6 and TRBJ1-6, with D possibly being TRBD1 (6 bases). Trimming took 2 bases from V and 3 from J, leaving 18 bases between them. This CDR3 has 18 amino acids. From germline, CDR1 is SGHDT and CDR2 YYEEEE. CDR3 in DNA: TGTGCCAGCAGCTTAATTTCGGCAGGGACAAACTATAATTCACCCCTCCACTTT. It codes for CASSLISAGTNYNSPLHF.

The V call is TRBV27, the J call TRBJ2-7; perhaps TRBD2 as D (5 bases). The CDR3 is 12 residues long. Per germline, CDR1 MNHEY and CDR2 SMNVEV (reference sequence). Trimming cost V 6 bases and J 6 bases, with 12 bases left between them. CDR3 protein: CASREMGSEQYF. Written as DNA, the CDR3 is TGTGCCAGCAGAGAAATGGGGAGCGAGCAGTACTTC.

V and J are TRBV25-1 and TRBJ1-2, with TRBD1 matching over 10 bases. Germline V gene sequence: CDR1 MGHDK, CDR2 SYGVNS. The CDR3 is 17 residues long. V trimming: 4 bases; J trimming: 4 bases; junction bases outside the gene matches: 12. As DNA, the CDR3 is TGTGCCAGCAGTGGGCCGACCAGGGACAGGGGTAGCTATGGCTACACCTTC. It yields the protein CASSGPTRDRGSYGYTF.

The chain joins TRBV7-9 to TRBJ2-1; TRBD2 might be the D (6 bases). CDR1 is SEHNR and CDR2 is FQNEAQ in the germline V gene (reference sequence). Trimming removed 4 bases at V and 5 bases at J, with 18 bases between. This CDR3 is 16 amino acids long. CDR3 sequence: CASSYRPSGGNNEQFF. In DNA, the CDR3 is TGTGCCAGCAGCTACAGACCCTCCGGGGGAAACAATGAGCAGTTCTTC.

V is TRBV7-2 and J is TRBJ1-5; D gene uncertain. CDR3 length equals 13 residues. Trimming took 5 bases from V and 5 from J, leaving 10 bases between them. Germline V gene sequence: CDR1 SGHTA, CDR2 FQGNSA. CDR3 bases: TGTGCCAGCAGCGTACGGGGTGATCAGCCCCAGCATTTT. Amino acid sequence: CASSVRGDQPQHF.

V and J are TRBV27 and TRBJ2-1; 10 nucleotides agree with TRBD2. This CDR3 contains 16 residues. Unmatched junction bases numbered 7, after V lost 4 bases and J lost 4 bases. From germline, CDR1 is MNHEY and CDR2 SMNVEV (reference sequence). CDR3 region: CASSSHLAGVYNEQFF. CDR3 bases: TGTGCCAGCAGTTCCCACCTAGCGGGGGTTTACAATGAGCAGTTCTTC.

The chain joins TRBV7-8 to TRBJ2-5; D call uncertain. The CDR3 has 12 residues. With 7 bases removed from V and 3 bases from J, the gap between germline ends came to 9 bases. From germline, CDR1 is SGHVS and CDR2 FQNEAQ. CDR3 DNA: TGTGCCAGCACCAATCAAAAAGAGACCCAGTACTTC. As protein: CASTNQKETQYF.

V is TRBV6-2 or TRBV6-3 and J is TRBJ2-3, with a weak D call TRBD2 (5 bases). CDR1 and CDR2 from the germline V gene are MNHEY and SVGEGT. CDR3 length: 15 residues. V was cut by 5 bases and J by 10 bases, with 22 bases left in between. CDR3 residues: CASSDRAAFEGSQYF. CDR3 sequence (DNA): TGTGCCAGCAGTGATAGAGCGGCCTTTGAGGGATCGCAGTATTTT.

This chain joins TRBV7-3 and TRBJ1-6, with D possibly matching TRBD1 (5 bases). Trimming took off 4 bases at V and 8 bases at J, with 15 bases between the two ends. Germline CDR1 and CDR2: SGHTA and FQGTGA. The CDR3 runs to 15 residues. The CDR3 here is CASSSQGAGDSPLHF. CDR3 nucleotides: TGTGCCAGCAGCTCTCAGGGAGCGGGAGATTCACCCCTCCACTTT.